This T cell receptor beta chain derives from a study of tumor-infiltrating lymphocytes in primary liver carcinoma. The authors took blood RNA from unsorted whole blood and also extracted germline DNA. Reverse transcription of about 0.5 ug total RNA with a constant-region primer produced TCR beta cDNA. Libraries for TCR beta were built through three nested multiplex PCR rounds, which together made up a slightly modified ARM-PCR procedure. TRBV1-TRBV30 forward primers paired with a C-beta reverse primer drove the first two PCR rounds, 10 cycles each. TCRdb processed the multiplex PCR reads anew with MiXCR; each CDR3 protein has one entry. The top ten hold approximately 9.4% of the sample, which has hundreds of thousands of distinct CDR3 sequences, roughly two thirds seen once. Germline-derived CDR1 and CDR2 are SGHKS and YYEKEE (reference sequence). This CDR3 comprises 16 residues. The V and J ends lost 3 bases and 2 bases respectively, with 15 bases between them.

The clonotype was recovered from a man between 35 and 55 years old with primary liver carcinoma and hepatitis B virus infection. The gene calls are TRBV5-5 and TRBJ2-1; TRBD1 might be the D (6 bases). The sequencing sample was made of peripheral blood. CDR3 protein: CASSSRTDSTYNEQFF. CDR3 sequence (DNA): TGTGCCAGCAGCTCCCGGACAGACTCTACCTACAATGAGCAGTTCTTC.